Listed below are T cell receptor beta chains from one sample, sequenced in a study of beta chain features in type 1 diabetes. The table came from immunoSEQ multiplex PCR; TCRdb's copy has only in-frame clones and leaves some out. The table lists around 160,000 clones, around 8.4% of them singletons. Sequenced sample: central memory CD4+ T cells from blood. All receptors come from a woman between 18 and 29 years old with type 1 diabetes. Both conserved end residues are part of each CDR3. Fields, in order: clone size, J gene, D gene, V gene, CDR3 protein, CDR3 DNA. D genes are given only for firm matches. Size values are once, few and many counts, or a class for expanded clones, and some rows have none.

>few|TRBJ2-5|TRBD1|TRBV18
CASSPAGGETQYF
TGTGCCAGCTCACCAGCAGGGGGAGAGACCCAGTACTTC
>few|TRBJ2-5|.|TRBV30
CAWSGQIETQYF
TGTGCCTGGAGTGGACAGATAGAGACCCAGTACTTC
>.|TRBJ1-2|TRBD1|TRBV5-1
CASSWDRDADGYTF
TGCGCCAGCAGCTGGGACAGGGACGCAGATGGCTACACCTTC
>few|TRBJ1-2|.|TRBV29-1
CSVPDRSSYGYTF
TGCAGCGTTCCCGACAGGTCCTCCTATGGCTACACCTTC
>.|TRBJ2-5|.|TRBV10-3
CAISPRADQETQYF
TGTGCCATCAGTCCCCGAGCGGATCAAGAGACCCAGTACTTC
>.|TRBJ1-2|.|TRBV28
CASSLSGHPNYGYTF
TGTGCCAGCAGTCTTTCGGGACATCCTAACTATGGCTACACCTTC
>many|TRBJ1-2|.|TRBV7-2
CASMGQPGGYGYTF
TGTGCCAGCATGGGGCAGCCCGGGGGCTATGGCTACACCTTC
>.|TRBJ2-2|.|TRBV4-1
CASSQEEGLPGELFF
TGCGCCAGCAGCCAAGAGGAGGGACTCCCCGGGGAGCTGTTTTTT
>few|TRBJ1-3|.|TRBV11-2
CASSPNYSGNTIYF
TGTGCCAGCAGCCCCAATTACTCCGGAAACACCATATATTTT
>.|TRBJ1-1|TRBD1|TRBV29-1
CSAGGQARAEAFF
TGCAGCGCCGGGGGACAGGCGAGAGCTGAAGCTTTCTTT
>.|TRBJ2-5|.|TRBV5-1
CASSIRDTGETQYF
TGCGCCAGCAGCATTAGGGACACGGGCGAGACCCAGTACTTC
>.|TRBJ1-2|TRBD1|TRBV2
CASRPRDRGTYGYTF
TGTGCCAGCAGGCCCCGGGACAGGGGTACCTATGGCTACACCTTC
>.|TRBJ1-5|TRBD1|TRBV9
CASSVATGRNQPQHF
TGTGCCAGCAGCGTAGCGACAGGGAGAAACCAGCCCCAGCATTTT
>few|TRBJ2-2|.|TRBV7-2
CASSLGLPGSAGNTGELFF
TGTGCCAGCAGCTTAGGGTTGCCCGGGAGCGCGGGAAACACCGGGGAGCTGTTTTTT
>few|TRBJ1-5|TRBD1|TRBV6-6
CASSYFSGGDQPQHF
TGTGCCAGCAGTTACTTTTCAGGGGGAGATCAGCCCCAGCATTTT
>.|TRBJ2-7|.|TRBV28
CASSFQGPYEQYF
TGTGCCAGCAGTTTCCAGGGTCCCTACGAGCAGTACTTC
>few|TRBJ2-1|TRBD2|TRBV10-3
CATSGTSGGDNEQFF
TGTGCCACTTCCGGGACTAGCGGGGGGGACAATGAGCAGTTCTTC
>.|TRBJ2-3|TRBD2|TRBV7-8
CASSLGPSGTQYF
TGTGCCAGCAGCTTAGGGCCTAGCGGTACGCAGTATTTT
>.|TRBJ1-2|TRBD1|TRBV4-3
CASSRGQGDYGYTF
TGCGCCAGCAGCCGAGGACAGGGAGACTATGGCTACACCTTC
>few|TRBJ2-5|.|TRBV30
CAWMVWGHGETQYF
TGTGCCTGGATGGTCTGGGGCCATGGGGAGACCCAGTACTTC
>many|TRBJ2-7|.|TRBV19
CATQGPGSYEQYF
TGTGCCACCCAAGGCCCGGGTTCCTACGAGCAGTACTTC
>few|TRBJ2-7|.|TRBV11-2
CASSLEGGPYEQYF
TGTGCCAGCAGCTTAGAAGGGGGACCCTACGAGCAGTACTTC
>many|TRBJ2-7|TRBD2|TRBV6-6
CASLGTSGIGEQYF
TGTGCCAGCCTGGGGACTAGCGGGATTGGCGAGCAGTACTTC
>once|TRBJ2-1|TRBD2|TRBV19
CASKRGHNEQFF
TGTGCCAGTAAGCGGGGACACAATGAGCAGTTCTTC
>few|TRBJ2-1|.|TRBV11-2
CASSLGAAIGVAQQFF
TGTGCCAGCAGCTTAGGAGCGGCTATCGGGGTTGCCCAGCAGTTCTTC
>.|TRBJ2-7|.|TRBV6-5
CASSYAYSSYEQYF
TGTGCCAGCAGTTATGCGTATTCCTCCTACGAGCAGTACTTC
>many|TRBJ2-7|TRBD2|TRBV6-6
CASSTGTKTYEQYF
TGTGCCAGCAGCACCGGGACTAAGACCTACGAGCAGTACTTC
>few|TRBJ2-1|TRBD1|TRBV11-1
CASSLARRDREFF
TGTGCCAGCAGCTTAGCTCGCCGGGACAGGGAGTTCTTC
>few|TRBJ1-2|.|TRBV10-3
CAINGAGDGYTF
TGTGCCATCAATGGGGCAGGGGATGGCTACACCTTC
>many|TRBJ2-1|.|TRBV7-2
CASRSLRGEQFF
TGTGCCAGCAGATCTCTACGGGGTGAGCAGTTCTTC
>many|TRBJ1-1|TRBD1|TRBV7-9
CASSFLGQGEAFF
TGTGCCAGCAGCTTTCTCGGACAGGGTGAAGCTTTCTTT